This entry concerns a single T cell receptor (beta chain). This sample also contains other DNA sequences that code for the same CDR3. This specimen comes from a study of T cells in localized non-small cell lung cancer. Method: immunoSEQ multiplex PCR; TCRdb's copy keeps in-frame clones and lacks some. The table lists 70,000 to 90,000 clones, around 84% of them singletons. Germline V gives CDR1 SGDLS, CDR2 YYNGEE. CDR3 length equals 14 residues. J gave up 1 base and V 0 bases, and 1 base lay outside the gene matches. The TCR was taken from a female donor older than 55 with stage I lung adenocarcinoma. This sample comprised peripheral blood, obtained before any cancer treatment. The J gene is TRBJ2-7, the V gene TRBV9; 7 nucleotides agree with TRBD1. CDR3: CASSVATGSYEQYF. The CDR3 DNA is TGTGCCAGCAGCGTAGCGACAGGGTCCTACGAGCAGTACTTC.